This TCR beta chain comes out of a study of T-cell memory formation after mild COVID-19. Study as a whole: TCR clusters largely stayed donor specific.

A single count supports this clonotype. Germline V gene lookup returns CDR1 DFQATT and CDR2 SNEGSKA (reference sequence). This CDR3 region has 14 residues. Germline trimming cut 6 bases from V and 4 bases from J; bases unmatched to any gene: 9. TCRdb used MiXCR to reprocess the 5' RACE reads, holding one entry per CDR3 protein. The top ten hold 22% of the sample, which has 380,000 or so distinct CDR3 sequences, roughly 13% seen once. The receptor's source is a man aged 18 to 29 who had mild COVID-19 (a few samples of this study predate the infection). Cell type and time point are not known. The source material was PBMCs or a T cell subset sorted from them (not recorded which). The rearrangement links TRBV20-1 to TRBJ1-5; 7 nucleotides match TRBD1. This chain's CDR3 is CSANRQGNNQPQHF. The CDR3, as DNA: TGCAGTGCCAACAGACAGGGCAATAATCAGCCCCAGCATTTT.